This T cell receptor beta chain was profiled in a study of beta chain features in type 1 diabetes (dated by TCRdb to 2016 to 2018). Some background on the complete study: No differences in mean age, gender distribution, total cell number or subset yield were found between patients and healthy donors. Whereas all 28 donors provided naive and central memory subsets, regulatory and stem cell-like memory subsets were isolated from just 8 patients and roughly 8 healthy donors. A total of roughly 99,000,000 sorted cells were examined across all samples, and the number of cells per subset was strongly correlated with RNA yield. In the study, TCRB repertoires of sorted circulating CD4+ T cell subsets from recently diagnosed type 1 diabetes patients were compared with those of matched healthy donors.

The High Capacity cDNA Reverse Transcription Kit was used to reverse transcribe all of the isolated RNA, meaning that expressed TCRB transcripts were what got sequenced. Deep immunoSEQ sequencing was applied to naive, central memory and regulatory T cell samples, giving an average of about 3.7 million total reads per sample. After sorted cells were lysed in RLT buffer, RNA was extracted with DNase-treated RNeasy Micro or Mini kits, with the choice depending on cell number. To prevent cross-contamination, each cell subset was processed individually, whereas patient and healthy donor samples were processed jointly. The immunoSEQ multiplex PCR was used to amplify TCRB sequences from cDNA, generating 87-bp fragments that spanned the CDR3 region. The amplicons were sequenced using the Illumina HiSeq platform. Regarding the original processing steps: PCR bias was computationally corrected using synthetic template baselines, reads within Hamming distance 2 were collapsed, and singletons that could not be merged were discarded. Reads were aligned against IMGT to assign V, D and J genes, CDR3 length and insertions or deletions at six rearrangement sites. Within each subset, clonotype counts were normalized to sorted cell number, and only after that were true diversity and Gini coefficients computed with the tcR R package. The overlap coefficient, calculated on TCRB nucleotide sequences, was used to measure repertoire sharing. Out-of-frame TCRB sequences from naive cells were analyzed as a proxy for the pre-selection repertoire. Imported from immuneACCESS, the table was reduced by TCRdb to in-frame sequences with V and J called. These copies leave out some clones; in studies compared against another copy, an unresolved V gene accounts for under half, and the cause of the remainder is not known. The V and J calls and clone size were taken over from that table, and D and trimming were inferred from the DNA. In all, the sample holds a few hundred thousand clones, and 16% of those were seen once. The ten largest make up approximately 0.086% of the sample.

Only a few counts were recorded for this clone. What antigen it recognizes has not been identified. Per-base quality was not reported, and no clone a single base away is much larger than it. Measured from the cysteine to the phenylalanine, the CDR3 is 14 residues long. The DNA shown is the 42-base CDR3, in frame from base 1. The germline V gene (reference sequence) gives CDR1 as LNHDA and CDR2 as SQIVND. V is reduced by 1 base and J by 5 bases, leaving a spacing of 9 bases between them. Each donor gave one peripheral blood draw, about 100 mL on average, collected into heparinised tubes. A BD FACSAria II and a panel including CD45RO, CCR7, CD25, CD127, CD95 and CD27 were used to sort naive, central memory, regulatory and stem cell-like memory CD4+ T cells. A purity above 95% was achieved for all sorted populations. Right away, PBMCs were isolated by Lymphoprep density gradient centrifugation and were stained directly, with no culture step. So that batch effects would be minimized, each experiment stained and sorted samples in pairs, pairing one healthy donor with one patient.

Overall study outcomes, separate from this receptor: At VDJ recombination sites, patients with type 1 diabetes made fewer insertions and deleted more nucleotides, a pattern implying thymic rearrangement abnormalities. Naive, central memory and regulatory TCRB repertoires appeared to be more alike among patients than among healthy donors. Only small numbers of individuals were included in the HLA sub-analyses, which left unresolved whether HLA type had any influence on TCRB rearrangement. Sequencing cDNA rather than genomic DNA could over-represent highly expressing activated cells, although activation and CD3 levels did not differ between groups. PCR may preferentially amplify shorter templates, but because patient and control samples were amplified and corrected together, any resulting skew would affect both groups equally. In all four CD4+ subsets, TCRB CDR3 length was moderately but significantly shorter in type 1 diabetes patients.

The TCR was taken from a man under 40 with type 1 diabetes. The sequenced sample consisted of naive CD4+ T cells from blood. This specimen's cell subset or site label, per the study, means: true naive CD4+ T cells. The chain was built from TRBV19 and TRBJ2-1; the D gene cannot be resolved reliably. The encoded CDR3 is CASSIGLPHNEQFF. The base sequence is TGTGCCAGTAGTATAGGTCTACCTCACAATGAGCAGTTCTTC.